Sequencing of this T cell receptor beta chain was carried out in a study of T-cell reconstitution after alpha-beta-depleted transplantation in children. The ends lost 0 bases at V and 6 bases at J; junction bases unmatched: 6. Germline V gene sequence: CDR1 MNHEY, CDR2 SMNVEV (reference sequence). The CDR3 is 16 residues long. Unique molecular identifiers were used to barcode this TCRbeta library. TCRdb processed the PCR reads anew with MiXCR; each CDR3 protein has one entry. The top ten hold roughly a quarter of the sample, which has over 400,000 distinct CDR3 sequences, around 46% seen once. This clonotype showed up many times. The antigen is undetermined. Study results and caveats: Newly generated T cells supplied most T-cell counts and diversity one year post-transplant.

The V call is TRBV27, the J call TRBJ2-7, with 12 bases identical to TRBD1. The receptor was derived from a girl aged 2 to 10 with aplastic anemia, due to receive a stem cell transplant. The source was PBMCs, collected before TCRalphabeta/CD19-depleted stem cell transplant. The CDR3 DNA follows: TGTGCCAGCAGTTTATCGGGGACAGGGGGCGGGAGCGAGCAGTACTTC. Translating gives CASSLSGTGGGSEQYF.